A single sample is the source of the 20 T cell receptor beta chains below, sequenced in a study of T cell changes during pregnancy in multiple sclerosis. Generated by immunoSEQ multiplex PCR, the TCRdb table keeps only in-frame clones and is missing some. The repertoire holds about 100,000 clones, with 92% as singletons. Sequencing used peripheral blood, obtained after pregnancy. Receptors originate from a female donor with multiple sclerosis, enrolled in a pregnancy study.

The genes are TRBV5-1 and TRBJ1-4; D may be TRBD1 (5 bases). Germline CDR1 and CDR2: SGHRS and YFSETQ. There are 15 residues in the CDR3. With 5 bases removed from V and 0 bases from J, the gap between germline ends came to 11 bases. The chain's CDR3 is CASRVQVATNEKLFF. The CDR3 bases are TGCGCCAGCAGGGTACAGGTTGCAACTAATGAAAAACTGTTTTTT.

The V call is TRBV5-6, the J call TRBJ1-4; TRBD1 aligns across 7 bases. CDR1 is SGHDT, CDR2 YYEEEE, per germline. V lost 0 bases and J lost 7; bases outside the gene matches: 0. The CDR3 consists of 13 residues. Here the CDR3 reads CASSLGQGEKLFF. CDR3 nucleotide sequence: TGTGCCAGCAGCTTGGGACAGGGTGAAAAACTGTTTTTT. The full variable domain, rest sourced from reference TRBV5-6 and TRBJ1-4, is DAGVTQSPTHLIKTRGQQVTLRCSPKSGHDTVSWYQQALGQGPQFIFQYYEEEERQRGNFPDRFSGHQFPNYSSELNVNALLLGDSALYLCASSLGQGEKLFFGSGTQLSVL.

The rearrangement links TRBV18 to TRBJ1-2; TRBD1 matches 7 bases. With V trimmed by 4 bases and J by 7 bases, 15 bases remained unmatched. This CDR3 spans 16 amino acids. CDR1 and CDR2 from the germline V gene are KGHSH and LQKENI. The CDR3 bases are TGTGCCAGCTCACAGGAGAAGAAACAGGGGTTCGCTGGCTACACCTTC. Protein sequence: CASSQEKKQGFAGYTF. Full variable domain (remainder filled in from reference TRBV18 and TRBJ1-2): NAGVMQNPRHLVRRRGQEARLRCSPMKGHSHVYWYRQLPEEGLKFMVYLQKENIIDESGMPKERFSAEFPKEGPSILRIQQVVRGDSAAYFCASSQEKKQGFAGYTFGSGTRLTVV.

Comments on this clone: Other DNA sequences in the sample encode the same CDR3. The chain is built from TRBV7-3 and TRBJ2-3; 11 positions match TRBD2. Unmatched junction bases numbered 7, after V lost 2 bases and J lost 6 bases. The CDR3 consists of 16 residues. The V gene's germline CDR1 is SGHTA and CDR2 FQGTGA. CDR3 region: CASSLGLAGGPDTQYF. The CDR3 DNA sequence: TGTGCCAGCAGCTTAGGGCTAGCGGGGGGCCCCGATACGCAGTATTTT.

The CDR3 DNA sequence: TGTGCCAGCAAGGACGCCCCCACAGGGTTGCATTGGGGCTACACCTTC. Translation gives CASKDAPTGLHWGYTF. The rearrangement uses TRBV9 and TRBJ1-2, with TRBD1 as a possible D gene (6 bases). CDR1 and CDR2 (germline): SGDLS, YYNGEE. V was trimmed by 6 bases and J by 8 bases, leaving 26 bases between them. The CDR3 is 16 amino acids.

The V gene is TRBV5-1, the J gene TRBJ1-2, with D possibly being TRBD1 (5 bases). The CDR3 has 14 residues. The V end was cut by 0 bases, the J end by 4 bases, with 10 bases between. Germline V gene data show CDR1 as SGHRS and CDR2 as YFSETQ. This chain's CDR3 is CASSLARETYGYTF. The CDR3 DNA reads as TGCGCCAGCAGCTTGGCCAGGGAAACCTATGGCTACACCTTC. Full variable domain (outside the CDR3, taken from reference TRBV5-1 and TRBJ1-2): KAGVTQTPRYLIKTRGQQVTLSCSPISGHRSVSWYQQTPGQGLQFLFEYFSETQRNKGNFPGRFSGRQFSNSRSEMNVSTLELGDSALYLCASSLARETYGYTFGSGTRLTVV.

V is TRBV13 and J is TRBJ2-2; 10 bases line up with TRBD2. The CDR3 runs to 21 residues. After removal of 7 bases from V and 3 bases from J, the junction contained 23 bases not matched to a gene. Germline assignment: CDR1 PRHDT and CDR2 FYEKMQ (reference sequence). CDR3 DNA sequence: TGTGCCAGCATCCGGAGGAGGACGGCTAGCGGGAGTGTGAGGGACACCGGGGAGCTGTTTTTT. This gives the protein CASIRRRTASGSVRDTGELFF.

The V gene is TRBV7-6, the J gene TRBJ1-6; D gene ambiguous. The germline V and J ends were trimmed by 1 base and 0 bases, with 7 bases remaining between them. Germline loops: CDR1 SGHVS, CDR2 FNYEAQ. This CDR3 region has 16 residues. The CDR3 DNA sequence: TGTGCCAGCAGCTTAGTGGAGGCCTCCTATAATTCACCCCTCCACTTT. Translation: CASSLVEASYNSPLHF.

The V gene is TRBV6-1, the J gene TRBJ1-4; 10 bases fit TRBD1. The CDR3 is 15 residues long. Per germline, CDR1 MNHNS and CDR2 SASEGT. The junction had 9 bases not matched to a gene; V was cut back by 8 bases and J by 6 bases. The CDR3, as DNA: TGTGCCAGCTCGACAGGGGGCGCGGGAGATGAAAAACTGTTTTTT. Translation gives CASSTGGAGDEKLFF.

V and J are TRBV6-1 and TRBJ1-5; D uncertain. The germline V gene encodes CDR1 MNHNS and CDR2 SASEGT. V was cut by 6 bases and J by 10 bases, with 22 bases left in between. The CDR3 loop spans 15 amino acids. In DNA, the CDR3 is TGTGCCAGCAGGGTAGGATCTGAGGCTCGTCAACCCCAGCATTTT. Protein: CASRVGSEARQPQHF.

The CDR3 sequence is CSVSMAGTTGSEQFF. CDR3 coding DNA: TGCAGCGTTTCTATGGCCGGGACTACGGGATCTGAGCAGTTCTTC. The J gene is TRBJ2-1, the V gene TRBV29-1, with 7 bases matching TRBD2. This CDR3 has 15 amino acids. Germline V gene data show CDR1 as SQVTM and CDR2 as ANQGSEA. Unmatched junction bases numbered 16, after V lost 5 bases and J lost 9 bases.

The count of this clone is one. V usage is TRBV5-5 and J usage is TRBJ1-1; 7 bases align to TRBD1. CDR1 and CDR2 from the germline V gene are SGHKS and YYEKEE (reference sequence). J lost 1 base, V lost 3 bases, and 15 bases had no gene match. The CDR3 has 18 amino acids. CDR3 sequence reads: CASSSLDRDRGRNTEAFF. In nucleotides, the CDR3 is TGTGCCAGCAGCTCCCTCGACCGGGACAGAGGACGGAACACTGAAGCTTTCTTT.

The chain couples TRBV4-1 to TRBJ2-3; 7 bases map to TRBD2. This CDR3 has 16 amino acids. With V trimmed by 2 bases and J by 5 bases, 10 bases remained unmatched. CDR1 and CDR2 (germline): MGHRA, YSYEKL. CDR3 bases: TGCGCCAGCAGCCAATTCGGGGGAGGGCTCGGAGATACGCAGTATTTT. This encodes CASSQFGGGLGDTQYF.

The chain carries TRBV10-3 and TRBJ2-7; possible D gene TRBD2, 5 bases. Per the germline V gene, CDR1 is ENHRY and CDR2 is SYGVKD. The CDR3 has 15 amino acids. The V gene lost 4 bases and the J gene lost 2 bases, with 15 bases spanning the gap. The CDR3 here is CAISAESSGAYEQYF. The CDR3 DNA is TGTGCCATCAGTGCAGAGTCAAGCGGCGCCTACGAGCAGTACTTC.

This clone was seen only once. The V gene is TRBV11-3, the J gene TRBJ2-2, with TRBD1 matching 12 bases. Germline trimming cut 5 bases from V and 1 base from J; bases unmatched to any gene: 11. The CDR3 is 19 amino acids. Germline assignment: CDR1 SGHNT and CDR2 YENEEA. CDR3 DNA: TGTGCCAGCAGCCCCAGCGGTTGGGACAGGGGGCGGAACACCGGGGAGCTGTTTTTT. It codes for CASSPSGWDRGRNTGELFF.

The chain is built from TRBV7-2 and TRBJ1-2; the match to TRBD1 covers 9 bases. Germline values: CDR1 SGHTA, CDR2 FQGNSA. The CDR3 consists of 15 residues. J lost 5 bases, V lost 2 bases, and 6 bases had no gene match. The CDR3 spells CASSLNTGTGYGYTF. In DNA form, the CDR3 reads TGTGCCAGCAGCTTAAATACCGGGACAGGGTATGGCTACACCTTC.

This chain uses TRBV28 with TRBJ1-1; 7 nucleotides line up with TRBD1. V shed 2 bases and J 8 bases; nucleotides not matched to a gene: 8. The V gene's germline CDR1 is MDHEN and CDR2 SYDVKM. The CDR3 loop spans 14 amino acids. The CDR3 nucleotides read TGTGCCAGCAGTTTAAAGTCAGGGGGAACCGAAGCTTTCTTT. This gives the protein CASSLKSGGTEAFF.

This clone was seen a single time. J is TRBJ1-5 and V is TRBV6-1; TRBD1 matches at 7 bases. This CDR3 region has 15 residues. Looked up from germline, CDR1 is MNHNS and CDR2 is SASEGT. The junction had 8 bases not matched to a gene; V was cut back by 6 bases and J by 3 bases. CDR3 in amino acids: CASRARDSNNQPQHF. In nucleotides, the CDR3 is TGTGCCAGCAGGGCTCGGGACAGCAACAATCAGCCCCAGCATTTT.

In nucleotides, the CDR3 is TGTGCCAGCAGCTTAGACCCCTCCAGGGTGGTTGGCGTGACCCAGTACTTC. Translating it yields CASSLDPSRVVGVTQYF. The chain uses TRBV7-9 and TRBJ2-5; D might be TRBD1 (5 bases). Trimming removed 1 base from V and 7 bases from J, with 22 bases in between. This CDR3 has 17 amino acids. CDR1 and CDR2 from the germline V gene are SEHNR and FQNEAQ (reference sequence).

The chain has TRBV4-1 and TRBJ2-3; the D gene is possibly TRBD2 (5 bases). This CDR3 region has 17 residues. CDR1 and CDR2 from the germline V gene are MGHRA and YSYEKL. Trimming shortened V by 4 bases and J by 0 bases, and 17 bases separated the two germline ends. The CDR3 reads CASSRLWTDTSTDTQYF. As DNA, the CDR3 is TGCGCCAGCAGCCGGCTATGGACTGATACTAGCACAGATACGCAGTATTTT.